The rows below give T cell receptor beta chains drawn from one sample of a study of blood T cell repertoires in COVID-19. TCRdb's table, derived via immunoSEQ multiplex PCR, lists solely in-frame clones and lacks some. The sample contains about 380,000 clones, 81% of which appear only once. The source material was peripheral blood. The receptors were sampled from a human donor with acute or convalescent COVID-19. The donor label of this sample is uncertain. Both conserved end residues are part of each CDR3. Fields, in order: D gene, clone size, J gene, V gene, CDR3 DNA, CDR3 protein. D genes are given only for firm matches. Clone size appears in some rows only: once, few, many, or a class for an expanded clone.

>.|.|TRBJ2-3|TRBV29-1
TGCAGCGTTGTTCAAATTGATCGGAGTGCCACAGATACGCAGTATTTT
CSVVQIDRSATDTQYF
>TRBD1|.|TRBJ1-1|TRBV29-1
TGCAGCGGGAACAGGGGGCAAAACACTGAAGCTTTCTTT
CSGNRGQNTEAFF
>TRBD1|.|TRBJ1-5|TRBV6-5
TGTGCCAGCACCAACAGGGGGCTTAATCAGCCCCAGCATTTT
CASTNRGLNQPQHF
>TRBD1|.|TRBJ2-2|TRBV7-8
TGTGCCAGCAGCTTAACAGGGGGAAACACCGGGGAGCTGTTTTTT
CASSLTGGNTGELFF
>.|few|TRBJ1-1|TRBV18
TGTGCCAGCTCACCTCTTAATCTCGGCCAGACTATCATGAACACTGAAGCTTTCTTT
CASSPLNLGQTIMNTEAFF
>.|.|TRBJ1-2|TRBV4-1
TGCGCCAGCAGCCAAGATTCCAGAAGATATGGCTACACCTTC
CASSQDSRRYGYTF
>TRBD1|.|TRBJ2-5|TRBV7-9
TGTGCCAGCAGCTTAACGGGCCAGGGGGCTATGAAGACCCAGTACTTC
CASSLTGQGAMKTQYF
>.|.|TRBJ2-2|TRBV5-4
TGTGCCAGCAGCCCGGGGACTTCGAACACCGGGGAGCTGTTTTTT
CASSPGTSNTGELFF
>.|few|TRBJ1-4|TRBV5-1
TGCGCCAGCAGCTTGGACAGGCCAACTAATGAAAAACTGTTTTTT
CASSLDRPTNEKLFF
>TRBD2|few|TRBJ2-3|TRBV5-5
TGTGCCAGCAGCTTGACGGGAGGGAGAACAGATACGCAGTATTTT
CASSLTGGRTDTQYF
>.|few|TRBJ1-3|TRBV28
TGTGCCAGCAGTTTATCAACCGTGAGGGCTGGAAACACCATATATTTT
CASSLSTVRAGNTIYF
>TRBD1|.|TRBJ2-7|TRBV4-2
TGTGCCAGCAGGTCAGGACAGGGCTACGAGCAGTACTTC
CASRSGQGYEQYF
>.|few|TRBJ2-3|TRBV30
TGTGCCTGGAGTGGCGGACTTAACACAGATACGCAGTATTTT
CAWSGGLNTDTQYF
>TRBD1|.|TRBJ1-2|TRBV6-5
TGTGCCAGCCTATTTACAGGGGGCTATGGCTACACCTTC
CASLFTGGYGYTF
>.|few|TRBJ1-2|TRBV2
TGTGCCAGCAGTGAAGGACAAGACTATGGCTACACCTTC
CASSEGQDYGYTF
>.|.|TRBJ1-2|TRBV4-1
TGCGCCAGCAGCCAAGTAGCCTCCTTCGGCTATGGCTACACCTTC
CASSQVASFGYGYTF
>TRBD1|.|TRBJ2-1|TRBV19
TGTGCCAGTAGTGGCCGAAGGACAGGGAACCATGAGCAGTTCTTC
CASSGRRTGNHEQFF
>.|.|TRBJ2-7|TRBV24-1
TGTGCCACCAGTGACAACAGGGGGGGGTTCGAGCAGTACTTC
CATSDNRGGFEQYF
>TRBD1|.|TRBJ1-2|TRBV5-1
TGCGCCAGCAGCCCCCCGGGACAGGGAAATGGCTACACCTTC
CASSPPGQGNGYTF
>.|.|TRBJ1-6|TRBV18
TGTGCCAGCTCACCACAGAGCTTCGGTAATTATAATTCACCCCTCCACTTT
CASSPQSFGNYNSPLHF
>.|.|TRBJ1-1|TRBV5-1
TGCGCCAGCAGCTCAACCCGGGGAAGAACTGAAGCTTTCTTT
CASSSTRGRTEAFF
>TRBD1|.|TRBJ1-5|TRBV6-6
TGTGCCAGCAGTTCCAGGACAGGGAGGAGCAATCAGCCCCAGCATTTT
CASSSRTGRSNQPQHF
>TRBD1|.|TRBJ2-5|TRBV27
TGTGCCAGCAGTTTATTCTTTAGGGACAGGTTAGGTGGGACCCAGTACTTC
CASSLFFRDRLGGTQYF
>TRBD1|.|TRBJ1-4|TRBV5-1
TGCGCCAGCAGCTTAGGACAGGGGGCGACTAATGAAAAACTGTTTTTT
CASSLGQGATNEKLFF
>TRBD1|.|TRBJ1-5|TRBV7-8
TGTGCCAGCAGCCGACAGGGGGAAATTGGCAATCAGCCCCAGCATTTT
CASSRQGEIGNQPQHF
>TRBD2|.|TRBJ2-3|TRBV7-2
TGTGCCAGCAGCTTAGTGGGGCTAGCGGGGACGCTGGGGCGAGATACGCAGTATTTT
CASSLVGLAGTLGRDTQYF